Given below is one T cell receptor beta chain in context. The antigen remains undetermined. The sample comes from a study of beta chain features in type 1 diabetes. Overall study findings and caveats: Healthy donors had naive, central memory and Treg TCRB repertoires that appeared less similar than those seen among patients. Moderate yet significant TCRB CDR3 shortening was seen in Type 1 diabetes patients in all four CD4+ subsets.

The sequenced template was cDNA made from the entire isolated RNA. Profiling relied on immunoSEQ multiplex PCR, and the TCRdb table lists in-frame clones only, not all of them. The top ten clones hold approximately 0.02% of a sample with roughly 400,000 clones, roughly 16% of them seen once. CDR1 is SGHAT and CDR2 is FQNNGV in the germline V gene. The CDR3 is made up of 15 amino acids. The V end lost 2 bases, the J end lost 6 bases, and 14 bases lay between the germline ends. The V call is TRBV11-2, the J call TRBJ2-1; D unresolved. The TCR comes from a young woman in good health. The sequenced material came from naive CD4+ T cells from blood. CDR3 loop: CASSLQRNSPNEQFF. CDR3 nucleotides: TGTGCCAGCAGCTTACAGAGGAATAGTCCCAATGAGCAGTTCTTC.